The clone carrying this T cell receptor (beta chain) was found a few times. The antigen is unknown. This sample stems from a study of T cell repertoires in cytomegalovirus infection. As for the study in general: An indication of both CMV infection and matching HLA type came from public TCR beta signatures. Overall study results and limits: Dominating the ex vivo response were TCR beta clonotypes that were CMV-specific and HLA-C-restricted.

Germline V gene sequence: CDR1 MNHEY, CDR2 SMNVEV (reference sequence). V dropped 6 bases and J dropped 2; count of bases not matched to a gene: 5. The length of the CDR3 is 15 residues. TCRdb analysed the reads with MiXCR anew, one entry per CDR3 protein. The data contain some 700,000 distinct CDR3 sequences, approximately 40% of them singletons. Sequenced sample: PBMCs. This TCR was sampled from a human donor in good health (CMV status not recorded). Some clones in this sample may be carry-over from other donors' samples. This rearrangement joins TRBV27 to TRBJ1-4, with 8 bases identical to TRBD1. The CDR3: CASRPRQGTNEKLFF. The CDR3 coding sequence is TGTGCCAGCAGACCACGACAGGGGACTAATGAAAAACTGTTTTTT.